Sequencing of this T cell receptor beta chain was carried out in a study of cytomegalovirus exposure and HLA in healthy donors. On this clone: The same CDR3 can be traced to other DNA sequences in this sample.

Germline CDR1 and CDR2: KGHSH and LQKENI. CDR3 length: 15 amino acids. Trimming took off 1 base at V and 0 bases at J, with 9 bases between the two ends. PCR primers comprised 60 Vbeta and 13 Jbeta primers. Assay: immunoSEQ multiplex PCR; the TCRdb copy retains only in-frame clones and omits some. The sample lists about 160,000 clones, 70% to 85% occurring once. The sequence derives from a man aged 50 to 59 in good health and CMV-seropositive. The V and J genes are TRBV18 and TRBJ1-2, with a possible D match to TRBD1 (6 bases). The source material was PBMCs. DNA for the CDR3: TGTGCCAGCTCACCACGGACAGCCACTAACTATGGCTACACCTTC. Translated, it gives CASSPRTATNYGYTF.